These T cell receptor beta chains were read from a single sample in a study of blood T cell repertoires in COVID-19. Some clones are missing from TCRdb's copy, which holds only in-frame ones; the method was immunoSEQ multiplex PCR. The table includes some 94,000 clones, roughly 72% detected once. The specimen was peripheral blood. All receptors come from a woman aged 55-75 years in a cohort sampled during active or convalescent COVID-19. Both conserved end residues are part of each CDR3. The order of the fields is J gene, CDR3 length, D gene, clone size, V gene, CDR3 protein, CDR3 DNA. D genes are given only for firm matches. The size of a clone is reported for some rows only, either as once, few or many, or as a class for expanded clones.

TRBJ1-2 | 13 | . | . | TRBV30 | CACIEGMGYGYTF | TGTGCCTGTATTGAGGGCATGGGGTACGGCTACACCTTC
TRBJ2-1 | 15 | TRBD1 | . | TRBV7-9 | CASSQTGGTYNEQFF | TGTGCCAGCAGTCAAACAGGGGGTACCTACAATGAGCAGTTCTTC
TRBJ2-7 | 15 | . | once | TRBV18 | CASSPGPTGGYEQYF | TGTGCCAGCTCACCAGGCCCGACAGGAGGCTACGAGCAGTACTTC
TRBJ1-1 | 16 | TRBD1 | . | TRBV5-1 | CASSFGTGFGNTEAFF | TGCGCCAGCAGCTTCGGGACAGGGTTTGGGAACACTGAAGCTTTCTTT
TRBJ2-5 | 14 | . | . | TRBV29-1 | CSACASGAPGTQYF | TGCAGCGCTTGTGCCTCAGGGGCTCCTGGGACCCAGTACTTC
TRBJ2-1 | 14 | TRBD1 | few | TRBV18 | CASSPWTGGNEQFF | TGTGCCAGCTCACCCTGGACAGGGGGTAATGAGCAGTTCTTC
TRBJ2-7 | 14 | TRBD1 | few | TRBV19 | CASSTPGQGKEQYF | TGTGCCAGTAGTACCCCGGGACAGGGGAAAGAGCAGTACTTC
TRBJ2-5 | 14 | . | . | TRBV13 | CASSLGELVETQYF | TGTGCCAGCAGCTTAGGTGAACTAGTAGAGACCCAGTACTTC
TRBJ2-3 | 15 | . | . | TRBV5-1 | CASSFTVIPGDTQYF | TGCGCCAGCAGCTTTACAGTCATCCCGGGGGATACGCAGTATTTT
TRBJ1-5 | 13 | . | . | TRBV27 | CASSPTRNQPQHF | TGTGCCAGCAGCCCTACGCGCAATCAGCCCCAGCATTTT
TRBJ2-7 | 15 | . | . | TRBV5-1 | CASSFQGAPAYEQYF | TGCGCCAGCAGCTTCCAAGGGGCTCCGGCCTACGAGCAGTACTTC
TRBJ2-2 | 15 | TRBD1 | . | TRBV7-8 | CASSARDRATGELFF | TGTGCCAGCAGCGCACGGGACAGGGCCACCGGGGAGCTGTTTTTT
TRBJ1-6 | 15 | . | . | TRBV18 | CASSPHEQAGSPLHF | TGTGCCAGCTCACCACACGAACAGGCCGGCTCACCCCTCCACTTT
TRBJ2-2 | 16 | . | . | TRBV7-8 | CASSQQGAGNTGELFF | TGTGCCAGCAGCCAGCAGGGTGCCGGGAACACCGGGGAGCTGTTTTTT
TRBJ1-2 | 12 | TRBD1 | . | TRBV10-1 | CASSNHRGGYTF | TGCGCCAGCAGTAACCACAGGGGGGGCTACACCTTC
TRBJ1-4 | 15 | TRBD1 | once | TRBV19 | CASSETGQGYEKLFF | TGTGCCAGTAGTGAGACGGGACAGGGCTATGAAAAACTGTTTTTT
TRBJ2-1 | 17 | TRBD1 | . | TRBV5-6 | CASSLASGQGKDNEQFF | TGTGCCAGCAGCTTGGCTTCGGGACAGGGTAAGGACAATGAGCAGTTCTTC
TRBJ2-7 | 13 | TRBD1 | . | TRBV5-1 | CASSLEQGYEQYF | TGCGCCAGCAGCTTGGAACAGGGGTACGAGCAGTACTTC
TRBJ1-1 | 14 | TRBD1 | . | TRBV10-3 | CAISRDRGNTEAFF | TGTGCCATCAGTCGGGACAGGGGGAACACTGAAGCTTTCTTT
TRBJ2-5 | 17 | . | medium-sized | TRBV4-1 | CASSHPEGGGPVETQYF | TGCGCCAGCAGCCACCCCGAGGGGGGGGGTCCGGTCGAGACCCAGTACTTC
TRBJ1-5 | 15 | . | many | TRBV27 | CASSSDSLSNQPQHF | TGTGCCAGCAGTTCAGACAGCCTAAGCAATCAGCCCCAGCATTTT
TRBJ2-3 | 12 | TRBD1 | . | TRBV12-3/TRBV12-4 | CASSSRDRLLYF | TGTGCCAGCAGTTCCCGGGACAGGCTTTTGTATTTT
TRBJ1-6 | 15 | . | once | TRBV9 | CASSVAQQPNSPLHF | TGTGCCAGCAGCGTAGCGCAACAGCCCAATTCACCCCTCCACTTT
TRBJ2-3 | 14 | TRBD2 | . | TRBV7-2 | CASSPGLAGGTQYF | TGTGCCAGCAGCCCCGGACTAGCGGGGGGCACGCAGTATTTT
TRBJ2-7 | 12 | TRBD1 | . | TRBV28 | CASQGQGYEQYF | TGTGCCAGCCAGGGACAGGGCTACGAGCAGTACTTC
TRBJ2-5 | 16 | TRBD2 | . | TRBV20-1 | CSASLGLAGYSETQYF | TGCAGTGCTAGTCTGGGACTAGCGGGGTACTCGGAGACCCAGTACTTC
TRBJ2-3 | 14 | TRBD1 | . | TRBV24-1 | CATSGTGAADTQYF | TGTGCCACCAGTGGAACAGGGGCGGCAGATACGCAGTATTTT
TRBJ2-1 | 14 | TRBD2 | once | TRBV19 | CASSMGGRANEQFF | TGTGCCAGTAGTATGGGGGGGAGGGCAAATGAGCAGTTCTTC
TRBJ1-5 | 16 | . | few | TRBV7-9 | CASSLAVGAGDQPQHF | TGTGCCAGCAGCTTAGCGGTCGGGGCAGGGGATCAGCCCCAGCATTTT
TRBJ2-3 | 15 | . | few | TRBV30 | CAWTLIGHGADTQYF | TGTGCCTGGACCCTAATCGGCCACGGGGCAGATACGCAGTATTTT
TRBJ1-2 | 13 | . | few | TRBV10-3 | CAISDSTVYGYTF | TGTGCCATCAGTGACTCGACAGTCTATGGCTACACCTTC
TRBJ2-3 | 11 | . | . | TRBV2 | CASREKVGQYF | TGTGCCAGCAGGGAGAAAGTGGGGCAGTATTTT
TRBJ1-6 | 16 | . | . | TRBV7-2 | CASSRGGQGFHSPLHF | TGTGCCAGCAGCCGGGGAGGGCAGGGGTTCCATTCACCCCTCCACTTT
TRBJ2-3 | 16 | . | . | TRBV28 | CASPPLPGTSTDTQYF | TGTGCCAGCCCCCCCCTGCCGGGTACTAGCACAGATACGCAGTATTTT
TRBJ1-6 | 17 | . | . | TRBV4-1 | CASSQDVPGTYNSPLHF | TGCGCCAGCAGCCAAGATGTACCAGGGACTTATAATTCACCCCTCCACTTT
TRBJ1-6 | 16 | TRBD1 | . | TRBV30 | CAWSATGGALEAPLHF | TGTGCCTGGAGTGCAACAGGGGGCGCCCTTGAGGCACCCCTCCACTTT
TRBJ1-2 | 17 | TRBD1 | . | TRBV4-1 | CASSHGQGQISNYGYTF | TGCGCCAGCAGCCACGGACAGGGACAAATCTCTAACTATGGCTACACCTTC
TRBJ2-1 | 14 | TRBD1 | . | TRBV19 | CASKTGGYYNEQFF | TGTGCCAGTAAGACAGGGGGCTATTACAATGAGCAGTTCTTC
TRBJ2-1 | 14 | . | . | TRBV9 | CASSPWTFRTPQFF | TGTGCCAGCAGCCCCTGGACTTTTCGAACCCCACAGTTCTTC
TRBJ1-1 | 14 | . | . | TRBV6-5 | CASLRPGGNTEAFF | TGTGCCAGCTTAAGACCCGGAGGGAACACTGAAGCTTTCTTT
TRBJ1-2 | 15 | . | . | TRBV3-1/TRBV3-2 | CASSQDLQPHYGYTF | TGTGCCAGCAGCCAAGATCTACAGCCGCACTATGGCTACACCTTC
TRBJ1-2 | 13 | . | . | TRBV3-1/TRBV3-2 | CASSQVGRVGYTF | TGTGCCAGCAGCCAAGTCGGGAGGGTGGGCTACACCTTC
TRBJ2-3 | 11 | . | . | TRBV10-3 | CAIRDTGLKYF | TGTGCCATCAGGGACACCGGATTAAAGTATTTT
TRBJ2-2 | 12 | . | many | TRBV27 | CASSFYTGELFF | TGTGCCAGCAGTTTCTACACCGGGGAGCTGTTTTTT
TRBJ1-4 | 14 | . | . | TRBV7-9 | CASSLDRLNEKLFF | TGTGCCAGCAGCTTGGACAGACTTAATGAAAAACTGTTTTTT
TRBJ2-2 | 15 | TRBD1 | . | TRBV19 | CATRRGTANTGELFF | TGTGCCACCCGTCGTGGGACAGCCAACACCGGGGAGCTGTTTTTT
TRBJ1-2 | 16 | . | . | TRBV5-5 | CASSSAQGMSLGGYTF | TGTGCCAGCAGCTCCGCACAGGGAATGTCGTTAGGCGGCTACACCTTC
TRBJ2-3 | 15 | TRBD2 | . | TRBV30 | CAWSTTSGGADTQYF | TGTGCCTGGAGTACCACTAGCGGGGGAGCGGATACGCAGTATTTT
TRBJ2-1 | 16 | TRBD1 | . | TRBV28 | CASSLYSGGFFNEQFF | TGTGCCAGCAGTTTATACTCAGGGGGCTTCTTCAATGAGCAGTTCTTC
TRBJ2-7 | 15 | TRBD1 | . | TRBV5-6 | CASRYRQGRTYEQYF | TGTGCCAGCAGATATAGACAGGGCCGGACCTACGAGCAGTACTTC